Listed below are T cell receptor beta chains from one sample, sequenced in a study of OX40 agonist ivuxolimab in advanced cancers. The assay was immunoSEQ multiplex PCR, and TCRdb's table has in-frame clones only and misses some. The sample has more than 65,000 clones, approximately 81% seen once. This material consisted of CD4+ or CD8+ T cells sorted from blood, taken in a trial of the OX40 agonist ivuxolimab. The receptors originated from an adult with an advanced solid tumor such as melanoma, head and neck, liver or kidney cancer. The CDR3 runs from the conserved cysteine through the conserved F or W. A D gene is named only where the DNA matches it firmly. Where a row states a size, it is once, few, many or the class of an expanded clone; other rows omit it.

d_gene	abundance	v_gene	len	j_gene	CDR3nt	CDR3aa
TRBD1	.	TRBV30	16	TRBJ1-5	TGTGCCTGGAGCAGGGGGCACTTTTATAGCAATCAGCCCCAGCATTTT	CAWSRGHFYSNQPQHF
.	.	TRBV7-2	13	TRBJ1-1	TGTGCCAGCAGCGTCGGAAGGAACACTGAAGCTTTCTTT	CASSVGRNTEAFF
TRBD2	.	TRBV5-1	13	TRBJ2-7	TGCGCCAGCACAAGCGGGGCTCCCTACGAGCAGTACTTC	CASTSGAPYEQYF
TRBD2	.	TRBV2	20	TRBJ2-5	TGTGCCAGCAGTGAAGCGTACCCTAACAGGGGCGGGAGGGCTCAAGAGACCCAGTACTTC	CASSEAYPNRGGRAQETQYF
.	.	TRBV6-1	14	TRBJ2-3	TGTGCCATCGTTACTCCAGGGTGGTTAGATACGCAGTATTTT	CAIVTPGWLDTQYF
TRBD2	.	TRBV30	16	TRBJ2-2	TGTGCCTCCGAGGCTAGCGGGGGGATGAACACCGGGGAGCTGTTTTTT	CASEASGGMNTGELFF
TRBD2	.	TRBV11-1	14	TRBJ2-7	TGTGCCAGCAGTTTTAGCGGGGGGGCCTACGAGCAGTACTTC	CASSFSGGAYEQYF
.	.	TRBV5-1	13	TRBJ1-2	TGCGCCAGCAGCTACGGACAGAACTATGGCTACACCTTC	CASSYGQNYGYTF
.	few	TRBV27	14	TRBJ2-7	TGTGCCAGCAGTTTGTCATGGAACACCTACGAGCAGTACTTC	CASSLSWNTYEQYF
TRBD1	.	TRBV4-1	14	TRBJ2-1	TGCGCCAGCAGCCAACCCCGGGACAGGGGGCAACAGTTCTTC	CASSQPRDRGQQFF
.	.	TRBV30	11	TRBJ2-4	TGTGCCTCCATGACAGAAAACATTCAGTACTTC	CASMTENIQYF
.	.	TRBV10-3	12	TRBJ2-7	TGTGCCATCAGCAGACGGGGCGACGAGCAGTACTTC	CAISRRGDEQYF
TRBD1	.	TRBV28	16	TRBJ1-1	TGTGCCAGCAGTTTAGGCCAGGGGGCAGGGAACACTGAAGCTTTCTTT	CASSLGQGAGNTEAFF
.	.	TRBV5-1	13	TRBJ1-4	TGTGCCAGCAGCTTGGATGGGAATGAAAAACTGTTTTTT	CASSLDGNEKLFF
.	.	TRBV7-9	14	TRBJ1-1	TGTGCCAGCAGGCCGTCTTCGGGTTTAACTGAAGCTTTCTTT	CASRPSSGLTEAFF
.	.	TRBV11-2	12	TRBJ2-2	TGTGCCAGCAGCTTAGTGCCCGGGGAGCTGTTTTTT	CASSLVPGELFF